A selection of T cell receptor beta chains follows, all from one sample in a study of T cells in Graves' hyperthyroidism and ophthalmopathy. TCRdb called the multiplex PCR reads again in MiXCR, with one record for every CDR3 protein. Altogether approximately 400,000 distinct CDR3 sequences are present, about 15% being singletons, with the ten largest covering roughly a fifth. The specimen was blood. These TCRs come from a woman in her twenties or thirties with Graves' ophthalmopathy. The CDR3 runs from the conserved cysteine through the conserved F or W. Size values are once, few and many counts, or a class for expanded clones, and some rows have none.

>TRBJ2-1|TRBV7-3|many
CASSAHPGTANEQFF
>TRBJ1-2|TRBV7-2|many
CATRQGALSYGYTF
>TRBJ1-4|TRBV7-8|many
CASSLAGLTEKLFF
>TRBJ1-2|TRBV12-3/TRBV12-4|many
CASSGPISGYTF
>TRBJ1-1|TRBV6-1|few
CASSERGTTEAFF
>TRBJ2-7|TRBV29-1|few
CSVEDRARDRGYEQYF
>TRBJ1-3|TRBV30|many
CAWSMTGSGNTIYF
>TRBJ1-1|TRBV29-1|few
CSVDWNSNTEAFF
>TRBJ1-4|TRBV3-1|NA
CASSPDARHEKLFF
>TRBJ2-4|TRBV9|NA
CASSGTGDAKNIQYF
>TRBJ1-2|TRBV30|many
CAWSTPLGTRWGAYGYTF
>TRBJ2-1|TRBV19|few
CASSPGRVRNEQFF
>TRBJ2-1|TRBV18|many
CASSYRPRGGEQFF
>TRBJ1-2|TRBV20-1|many
CSPPAGQGTRGYTF
>TRBJ1-2|TRBV7-8|many
CASAPRDTVNYGYTF
>TRBJ2-1|TRBV20-1|many
CSASPLAGGLYNEQFF
>TRBJ2-7|TRBV5-4|once
CASSSLSGRAYEQYF
>TRBJ2-5|TRBV5-1|NA
CASSWGARGRQRQETQYF
>TRBJ2-4|TRBV20-1|many
CSARDLGATKNIQYF
>TRBJ2-1|TRBV29-1|many
CSVRDRSSYNEQFF
>TRBJ2-5|TRBV7-2|once
CASSSFQDFQETQYF
>TRBJ2-7|TRBV2|NA
CASSGLDRGSEQYF
>TRBJ2-5|TRBV7-9|many
CASSLGAGLLHQETQYF
>TRBJ1-2|TRBV12-3/TRBV12-4|many
CASSLRAAHGYTF
>TRBJ2-5|TRBV28|many
CASSGIVAGPQETQYF
>TRBJ2-2|TRBV6-1|NA
CASSAATTGVNTGELFF
>TRBJ2-1|TRBV5-1|NA
CASSLGGLAGGLGSYNDQFF
>TRBJ2-7|TRBV2|many
CAVHSRRESEQYF
>TRBJ2-5|TRBV28|many
CASSKNQGTGGVTETQYF
>TRBJ2-5|TRBV11-1|many
CASSLGDLNVKTQYF
>TRBJ2-7|TRBV4-1|once
CASSQEGARAYEQYF
>TRBJ1-6|TRBV5-5|many
CASSVTGGNSPLHF
>TRBJ2-7|TRBV19|NA
CASSIRAGSSYEQYF
>TRBJ1-1|TRBV5-5|few
CASSEGPHTEAFF
>TRBJ2-7|TRBV5-1|many
CASSLAPDSNYEQYF
>TRBJ2-7|TRBV7-2|many
CASSLRRSSYEQYF
>TRBJ1-2|TRBV15|NA
CANSRGGGDYGYTF
>TRBJ2-3|TRBV12-3/TRBV12-4|many
CASSRPMQIIPTDTQYF
>TRBJ2-7|TRBV3-1|many
CASSQRGEQYF
>TRBJ1-4|TRBV20-1|many
CSAHTDSVEKLFF
>TRBJ2-5|TRBV25-1|many
CASSDLVSGLETQYF
>TRBJ2-7|TRBV5-1|few
CASSLGRGKPYEQYF
>TRBJ2-3|TRBV11-2|many
CASSFPSGSSTDTQYF
>TRBJ2-2|TRBV20-1|many
CSASDTAKRGELFF
>TRBJ1-3|TRBV5-1|many
CASSRERGSGNTIYF
>TRBJ2-1|TRBV28|many
CASSGDRSRKSYNEQFF
>TRBJ2-5|TRBV30|many
CAWSKHSQETQYF
>TRBJ2-7|TRBV5-1|many
CASSLSGAEQYF
>TRBJ1-4|TRBV24-1|few
CATSVGQKNEKLFF
>TRBJ2-5|TRBV6-1|few
CASSEGPLGETQYF
>TRBJ2-5|TRBV18|many
CASSPSGLAGSGTQYF
>TRBJ2-7|TRBV6-5|NA
CASSYSTTRSSYEQYF
>TRBJ2-1|TRBV3-1|many
CASSQERQGTSYNEQFF